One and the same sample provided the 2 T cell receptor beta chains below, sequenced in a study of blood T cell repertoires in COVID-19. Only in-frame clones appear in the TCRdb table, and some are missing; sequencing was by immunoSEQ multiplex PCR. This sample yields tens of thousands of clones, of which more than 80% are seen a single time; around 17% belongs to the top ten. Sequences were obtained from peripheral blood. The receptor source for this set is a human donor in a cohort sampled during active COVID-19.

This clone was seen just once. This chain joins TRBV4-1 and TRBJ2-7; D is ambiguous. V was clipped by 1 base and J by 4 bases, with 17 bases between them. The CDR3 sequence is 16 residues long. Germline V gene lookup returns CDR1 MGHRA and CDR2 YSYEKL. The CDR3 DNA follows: TGCGCCAGCAGCCAAGGTCCCCCAGGATCCAGGTACGAGCAGTACTTC. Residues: CASSQGPPGSRYEQYF.

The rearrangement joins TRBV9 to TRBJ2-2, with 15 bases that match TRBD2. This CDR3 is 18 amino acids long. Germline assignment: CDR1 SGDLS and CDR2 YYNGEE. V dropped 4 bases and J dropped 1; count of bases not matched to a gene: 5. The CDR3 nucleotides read TGTGCCAGCAGCACGGGACTAGCGGGGGGCCAGAACACCGGGGAGCTGTTTTTT. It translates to CASSTGLAGGQNTGELFF.